This T cell receptor beta chain was identified during a study of blood T cell repertoires in COVID-19. Overall study context: Acute-phase and convalescent COVID-19 samples originated in the United States, Italy and Spain.

V was trimmed by 5 bases and J by 0 bases, leaving 13 bases between them. The CDR3 length is 15 residues. In germline, CDR1 is MNHEY, CDR2 SMNVEV (reference sequence). Under the authors' procedure: For nucleated cells, counts were estimated from reference gene primer amplification. Only in-frame clones appear in the TCRdb table, and some are missing; sequencing was by immunoSEQ multiplex PCR. The V and J calls and the clone size are those of that table, but D and trimming were determined from the DNA. Of some 200,000 clones in the sample, around 83% are singletons; the top ten hold 1.3%. Researchers sorted participants into cohorts using their self-reported clinical history.

This chain links TRBV27 with TRBJ2-5, with a possible D match to TRBD1 (6 bases). This TCR came from a middle-aged woman with acute COVID-19. Sample: PBMCs or T cells enriched from blood (not recorded which). The CDR3 DNA reads as TGTGCCAGCAGTCTGAGACAGGTGAACCAAGAGACCCAGTACTTC. Its translation: CASSLRQVNQETQYF.